This entry describes one T cell receptor beta chain. This clone appeared a few times. No cognate antigen has been identified for it. Base quality data are lacking; no much larger clone is found one base away. This entry comes from a study of shared clonotypes between healthy human individuals (dated by TCRdb to the early 2020s). Broadly, across the study: A few men and two women, aged 18 to 49 years, made up the cohort. Per donor, three plates each were used for CD4 naive and CD4 memory, two for CD8 naive, and one for CD8 memory. The study deeply sequenced blood TCR repertoires of several healthy adults to estimate repertoire size and the extent of clonotype sharing between individuals. To increase sequencing depth and limit assay-specific biases, TCR repertoire library preparation and sequencing were carried out by different laboratories using diverse techniques. Per donor, leukapheresis produced somewhere between about 0.94 and 10 billion PBMCs. The paper's findings and limits, for the study overall: The genetic and exposure-history diversity represented was limited by the small number of donors. Sampling was limited to blood, and TCR repertoires in tissue likely differ from TCR repertoires in blood. Based on pairwise subsampling, the degree of clonotype sharing among donors was expected to be affected by sequencing depth. When a few donors were compared, the shared fraction of clonotypes was about 5.4% for naive CD4, approximately 3.3% for naive CD8, 2.3% for memory CD4, and less than 0.45% for memory CD8. Larger estimated clonotype richness was generally found for naive subsets than for memory subsets. Rarefaction of sorted-subset datasets indicated incomplete sequencing despite the large sequencing depth. Compared with non-shared clonotypes, the clonotypes found in all four sorted-subset donors had higher generation probabilities.

The CDR3 measures 11 amino acids from cysteine to phenylalanine. The CDR3 DNA has 33 bases and is translated from base 1. CDR1 GTSNPN and CDR2 SVGIG were looked up in the germline V gene (reference sequence). Trimming takes 3 bases from V and 6 bases from J, and the germline ends sit 8 bases apart. Using the deep immunoSEQ assay, multiplex PCR amplified TCR CDR3 regions from genomic DNA. For each cell subset, the extracted genomic DNA was distributed evenly across all wells of several immunoSEQ 96-well plates, and each plate served as one replicate. For sorted subsets, about 200 ng genomic DNA, equal to 30,000 to 35,000 T cell genomes, was loaded into each replicate PCR. Purified libraries were quantified with a Qubit 3.0 fluorometer, sized on a Bioanalyzer 2100, and re-quantified with the KAPA Library Quantification kit. A separate single-read 150-cycle Illumina NextSeq 550 flow cell was used to sequence each immunoSEQ 96-well plate. The paper's processing steps were these. Because the immunoSEQ output included only junctional sequences and no quality scores, the filtering could not be the same as the filtering used for full-length reads. To assign V/J genes and CDR3, sequences were annotated against IMGT germline references using PyIR, a Python wrapper for IgBLAST v1.9. Any read was removed if the V/J assignment was weak (E-value above 1e-6), the CDR3 was missing, or the read contained stop codons, out-of-frame junctions, or ambiguous translated residues. V3J clonotypes were defined as sequences sharing the same inferred V gene, J gene, and CDR3 amino acid sequence. Percentage overlap between repertoires was computed as shared unique clonotypes divided by the size of the smaller repertoire. RTK rarefaction, the Chao1 estimator, and Recon v2.1 estimates of unobserved clonotypes were used to assess repertoire richness. Generation probabilities for all TCRbeta clonotypes obtained by the gDNA method from a handful of donors were computed using OLGA. TCRdb limited this immuneACCESS table to in-frame rearrangements with V and J called. A share of clones is missing; checked studies link under half to unresolved V genes, and the rest is unexplained. V, J and clone size are those of that table, while D and trimming were read from the DNA. Across this sample there are approximately 2.3 million clones, with just over 90% seen only once. 0.35% to 0.5% of the sample is held by the ten biggest clonotypes.

The donors were healthy, HIV-negative adults who had no recently reported acute infections or vaccinations. Every donor was a Caucasian adult residing in Nashville, Tennessee, USA. CD4+ T cells were enriched through magnetic negative selection, after which naive cells were positively selected on CD45RA and the remaining negative fraction served as the memory subset. Blood was collected by leukapheresis, and PBMCs were isolated by Ficoll-Histopaque density gradient centrifugation and then cryopreserved in liquid nitrogen vapor phase. Analytical flow cytometry was used to check the purity and quantity of each magnetically sorted T cell population. Genomic DNA was isolated from each sorted fraction and quantified by UV absorbance on a Nanodrop 2000c.

The material sequenced was naive CD4+ T cells from PBMCs. The cell subset or site label on this specimen signifies: CD45RA+ positively selected. This sequence uses TRBV30 and TRBJ1-1; too little of a D gene remains to name it. The source of this sequence is a man between 18 and 29 years old in good health. Some clones in this sample may be carry-over from other donors' samples. The sequence in DNA is TGTGCCTGGAGCGCAAACGCTGAAGCTTTCTTT. It translates as CAWSANAEAFF.